One and the same sample provided the 7 T cell receptor beta chains below, sequenced in a study of blood T cells in healthy people across ages. Primers used in a second PCR of about 7 to 12 cycles were a sample-barcoded 5' primer and a J-beta primer mix. TCRdb redid the calling of the 5' RACE reads with MiXCR, one entry per CDR3 protein. The sample has about 1,400,000 distinct CDR3 sequences; about 40% are singletons. Source material: blood. These receptors were obtained from a woman aged 18-30 years in good health.

This clonotype showed up just a few times. The J gene is TRBJ2-3, the V gene TRBV3-1; D possibly uses TRBD1 or TRBD2 (7 bases each). V was cut by 4 bases and J by 6 bases, with 20 bases left in between. The CDR3 is 16 residues long. Germline CDR1 is LGHDT and CDR2 is YNNKEL (reference sequence). Here the CDR3 reads CASSLRGEGAWDTQYF. CDR3 nucleotide sequence: TGTGCCAGCAGCCTCAGGGGGGAGGGGGCATGGGATACGCAGTATTTT.

J is TRBJ2-1 and V is TRBV9; 7 nucleotides align to TRBD1. Germline V gene lookup returns CDR1 SGDLS and CDR2 YYNGEE. V lost 3 bases, J lost 0 bases, and 9 bases stayed unmatched. The CDR3 is 17 amino acids. As DNA, the CDR3 is TGTGCCAGCAGCGAAGACCCGGGACAGAGCTCCTACAATGAGCAGTTCTTC. Residues: CASSEDPGQSSYNEQFF.

The V and J genes are TRBV25-1 and TRBJ1-2; D might be TRBD1 (5 bases). Trimming removed 3 bases at V and 8 bases at J, with 19 bases between. This CDR3 is built from 15 residues. Looked up from germline, CDR1 is MGHDK and CDR2 is SYGVNS. CDR3 region: CASSDTGPGVFGYTF. In DNA form, the CDR3 reads TGTGCCAGCAGTGACACCGGGCCGGGGGTTTTCGGCTACACCTTC.

This clonotype was detected once. This chain joins TRBV28 and TRBJ1-5; 7 bases match TRBD1. This CDR3 has 15 residues. CDR1 and CDR2 (germline): MDHEN, SYDVKM. V dropped 9 bases and J dropped 2; count of bases not matched to a gene: 10. The CDR3 DNA sequence: TGTGCCAGTCGAACAGGGGCGTCGGGCAATCAGCCCCAGCATTTT. It yields the protein CASRTGASGNQPQHF.

V and J are TRBV30 and TRBJ2-1; 10 bases line up with TRBD2. With V trimmed by 5 bases and J by 2 bases, 9 bases remained unmatched. This CDR3 region has 16 residues. Germline V CDR1 and CDR2: GTSNPN, SVGIG (reference sequence). The CDR3 coding sequence is TGTGCCTGGGGTCCTCTAGCGGGAGTTCCCTACAATGAGCAGTTCTTC. It codes for CAWGPLAGVPYNEQFF.

J is TRBJ1-1 and V is TRBV13; D unclear. The V and J ends lost 6 bases and 0 bases respectively, with 11 bases between them. The germline V gene has CDR1 PRHDT and CDR2 FYEKMQ (reference sequence). The CDR3 extends over 14 amino acids. CDR3 nucleotide sequence: TGTGCCAGCAGAATAGAGTGGATGAACACTGAAGCTTTCTTT. It encodes CASRIEWMNTEAFF.

V and J are TRBV27 and TRBJ2-1; no clear D. The CDR3 has 15 amino acids. Germline V gives CDR1 MNHEY, CDR2 SMNVEV (reference sequence). Trimming took 4 bases from V and 3 from J, leaving 13 bases between them. CDR3 amino acids: CASSWQLLDYNEQFF. CDR3 bases: TGTGCCAGCAGTTGGCAACTTCTGGACTACAATGAGCAGTTCTTC.